These T cell receptor beta chains were read from a single sample in a study of T cells in Graves' hyperthyroidism and ophthalmopathy. TCRdb used MiXCR to reprocess the multiplex PCR reads, holding one entry per CDR3 protein. This sample yields roughly 700,000 distinct CDR3 sequences, of which 14% are seen a single time; roughly 10% belongs to the top ten. The sequenced sample was blood. The source of these receptors is a woman younger than 35 with Graves' hyperthyroidism. Each CDR3 is given with its conserved first and last residue. The order of the fields is clone size, D gene, J gene, V gene, CDR3 protein, CDR3 DNA. The D gene is left open where the match is weak. Clone size is not always given. Where it is, it says once, few, many or a class for expanded clones.

clone size: many; D gene: -; J gene: TRBJ2-3; V gene: TRBV11-2; CDR3 protein: CASSLEWGSTTDTQYF; CDR3 DNA: TGTGCCAGCAGCTTAGAATGGGGCAGTACCACAGATACGCAGTATTTT
clone size: few; D gene: TRBD1; J gene: TRBJ2-1; V gene: TRBV5-5; CDR3 protein: CASSFRTGPDRGNEQFF; CDR3 DNA: TGTGCCAGCAGTTTTAGGACAGGGCCCGACAGGGGTAATGAGCAGTTCTTC
clone size: -; D gene: -; J gene: TRBJ1-5; V gene: TRBV12-3/TRBV12-4; CDR3 protein: CASSWGSRKEQPQHF; CDR3 DNA: TGTGCCAGCAGTTGGGGGTCACGGAAGGAACAGCCCCAGCATTTT
clone size: few; D gene: TRBD1; J gene: TRBJ2-6; V gene: TRBV24-1; CDR3 protein: CATSDSTGGRSGANVLTF; CDR3 DNA: TGTGCCACCAGTGACTCGACAGGGGGGAGGTCTGGGGCCAACGTCCTGACTTTC
clone size: few; D gene: -; J gene: TRBJ1-5; V gene: TRBV27; CDR3 protein: CASSLTGHSNQPQHF; CDR3 DNA: TGTGCCAGCAGCCTAACAGGGCATAGCAATCAGCCCCAGCATTTT
clone size: few; D gene: TRBD1; J gene: TRBJ1-2; V gene: TRBV7-8; CDR3 protein: CASSQLTGRRRDAYGYTF; CDR3 DNA: TGTGCCAGCAGCCAGCTGACAGGGAGGAGGAGAGATGCCTATGGCTACACCTTC
clone size: -; D gene: -; J gene: TRBJ2-1; V gene: TRBV5-1; CDR3 protein: CASSDKGQSQETQFF; CDR3 DNA: TGCGCCAGCAGCGATAAAGGACAGAGCCAAGAGACCCAGTTCTTC
clone size: -; D gene: -; J gene: TRBJ2-1; V gene: TRBV7-9; CDR3 protein: CASTRGNEQFF; CDR3 DNA: TGTGCCAGCACTCGGGGGAATGAGCAGTTCTTC
clone size: few; D gene: TRBD2; J gene: TRBJ2-1; V gene: TRBV10-2; CDR3 protein: CASKTGTSGSNEQFF; CDR3 DNA: TGCGCCAGCAAAACCGGGACTAGCGGGAGTAATGAGCAGTTCTTC
clone size: few; D gene: -; J gene: TRBJ1-1; V gene: TRBV5-1; CDR3 protein: CASSLTRYTEAFF; CDR3 DNA: TGCGCCAGCAGCTTGACACGATACACTGAAGCTTTCTTT
clone size: few; D gene: -; J gene: TRBJ2-7; V gene: TRBV28; CDR3 protein: CASSFISSAGQGRSYEQYF; CDR3 DNA: TGTGCCAGCAGTTTCATAAGCAGCGCCGGGCAGGGACGATCCTACGAGCAGTACTTC
clone size: -; D gene: -; J gene: TRBJ2-2; V gene: TRBV7-2; CDR3 protein: CASSIPPPGELFF; CDR3 DNA: TGTGCCAGCAGCATTCCCCCCCCCGGGGAGCTGTTTTTT
clone size: many; D gene: -; J gene: TRBJ1-1; V gene: TRBV6-1; CDR3 protein: CASSKVGVSEAFF; CDR3 DNA: TGTGCCAGCAGCAAGGTTGGGGTCTCTGAAGCTTTCTTT
clone size: many; D gene: TRBD1; J gene: TRBJ1-1; V gene: TRBV6-2/TRBV6-3; CDR3 protein: CASSPSLTGTGVSEAFF; CDR3 DNA: TGTGCCAGCAGCCCTTCGCTGACCGGGACAGGGGTCTCAGAAGCTTTCTTT
clone size: -; D gene: -; J gene: TRBJ1-4; V gene: TRBV4-1; CDR3 protein: CASSPKMGTATEKLFF; CDR3 DNA: TGCGCCAGCAGCCCCAAGATGGGGACGGCGACTGAAAAACTGTTTTTT
clone size: many; D gene: -; J gene: TRBJ2-3; V gene: TRBV11-2; CDR3 protein: CASSLAGQTFSTDTQYF; CDR3 DNA: TGTGCCAGCAGCTTAGCTGGGCAGACCTTCAGCACAGATACGCAGTATTTT
clone size: many; D gene: TRBD2; J gene: TRBJ2-7; V gene: TRBV9; CDR3 protein: CASSVDPSGRANEQYF; CDR3 DNA: TGTGCCAGCAGCGTAGACCCTAGCGGGAGAGCCAACGAGCAGTACTTC
clone size: many; D gene: TRBD1; J gene: TRBJ1-1; V gene: TRBV6-6; CDR3 protein: CASSYSGGGNTEAFF; CDR3 DNA: TGTGCCAGCAGTTACTCAGGGGGCGGGAACACTGAAGCTTTCTTT
clone size: many; D gene: -; J gene: TRBJ2-3; V gene: TRBV27; CDR3 protein: CASRQTDTQYF; CDR3 DNA: TGTGCCAGCAGACAAACAGATACGCAGTATTTT
clone size: many; D gene: -; J gene: TRBJ2-3; V gene: TRBV11-2; CDR3 protein: CASSYGADTQYF; CDR3 DNA: TGTGCCAGCAGCTATGGGGCAGATACGCAGTATTTT
clone size: few; D gene: -; J gene: TRBJ1-2; V gene: TRBV6-2/TRBV6-3; CDR3 protein: CASRPTGITYGYTF; CDR3 DNA: TGTGCCAGCAGGCCTACAGGGATCACCTATGGCTACACCTTC
clone size: -; D gene: -; J gene: TRBJ1-4; V gene: TRBV20-1; CDR3 protein: CSAPNNEKLFF; CDR3 DNA: TGCAGTGCCCCCAATAATGAAAAACTGTTTTTT
clone size: -; D gene: TRBD2; J gene: TRBJ2-7; V gene: TRBV3-1; CDR3 protein: CASSRRIATSGSYEQYF; CDR3 DNA: TGTGCCAGCAGCCGGCGAATAGCGACTAGCGGCTCCTACGAGCAGTACTTC
clone size: many; D gene: -; J gene: TRBJ1-4; V gene: TRBV30; CDR3 protein: CASIQGHGSEKLFF; CDR3 DNA: TGTGCCTCTATTCAGGGCCATGGCTCTGAAAAACTGTTTTTT
clone size: many; D gene: -; J gene: TRBJ2-7; V gene: TRBV7-2; CDR3 protein: CASSLDIGFYEQYF; CDR3 DNA: TGTGCCAGCAGCTTAGATATTGGGTTCTACGAGCAGTACTTC
clone size: many; D gene: TRBD2; J gene: TRBJ2-7; V gene: TRBV27; CDR3 protein: CASSVTSGSSYEQYF; CDR3 DNA: TGTGCCAGCAGTGTTACTAGCGGTAGCTCCTACGAGCAGTACTTC
clone size: -; D gene: -; J gene: TRBJ1-2; V gene: TRBV28; CDR3 protein: CASSLETYGYTF; CDR3 DNA: TGTGCCAGCAGTTTGGAAACCTACGGCTACACCTTC
clone size: -; D gene: -; J gene: TRBJ2-7; V gene: TRBV5-6; CDR3 protein: CASSYRTGGLPREQYF; CDR3 DNA: TGTGCCAGCAGCTACCGGACAGGCGGACTACCGAGGGAGCAGTACTTC
clone size: many; D gene: TRBD2; J gene: TRBJ2-1; V gene: TRBV20-1; CDR3 protein: CSADRLAGYEQFF; CDR3 DNA: TGCAGTGCCGACAGACTAGCGGGATATGAGCAGTTCTTC